This TCR beta chain was observed in a study of blood T cell repertoires in COVID-19. In the study overall: T cells, B-cell-depleted T cells, or PBMCs provided the cDNA or gDNA that served as material.

The repertoire was sequenced with immunoSEQ multiplex PCR; TCRdb's copy has only in-frame clones and lacks some. The sample contains approximately 270,000 clones, around 86% of which appear only once. Trimming shortened V by 0 bases and J by 1 base, and 12 bases separated the two germline ends. The CDR3 runs 16 residues. Germline CDR1 LGHDT, CDR2 YNNKEL (reference sequence). This sequence was found in a man aged 35 to 55 who had recovered from COVID-19. The sequencing sample was made of PBMCs or T cells enriched from blood (not recorded which). The chain has TRBV3-1 (or the pseudogene TRBV3-2) and TRBJ2-5, with D possibly TRBD2 on 6 matching bases. The CDR3: CASSQDFRGIQETQYF. CDR3 nucleotides: TGTGCCAGCAGCCAAGATTTCCGGGGGATCCAAGAGACCCAGTACTTC.